One and the same sample provided the 21 T cell receptor beta chains below, sequenced in a study of cytomegalovirus exposure and HLA in healthy donors. Sequenced by immunoSEQ multiplex PCR; TCRdb stores in-frame clones only, minus some. Of roughly 150,000 clones listed, 88% are singletons. Sequences were obtained from PBMCs. These receptors all come from a man aged 18 to 30 in good health and CMV-seronegative.

V is TRBV5-1 and J is TRBJ1-3, with 7 bases matching TRBD1. The CDR3 spans 16 residues. Germline trimming cut 0 bases from V and 8 bases from J; bases unmatched to any gene: 11. Germline V gives CDR1 SGHRS, CDR2 YFSETQ. In DNA form, the CDR3 reads TGCGCCAGCAGCTTGGATTATCGTACAGGGGCGGACACCATATATTTT. Residues: CASSLDYRTGADTIYF.

This rearrangement joins TRBV11-2 to TRBJ1-6, with D tentatively TRBD1 (5 bases). V was clipped by 4 bases and J by 10 bases, with 14 bases between them. This CDR3 is built from 14 residues. Germline V lookup: CDR1 SGHAT, CDR2 FQNNGV. The CDR3 DNA reads as TGTGCCAGCAGCTCCGCGGGGGGAGCGTCACCCCTCCACTTT. Protein product: CASSSAGGASPLHF.

J is TRBJ2-3 and V is TRBV5-1; D gene ambiguous. The CDR3 covers 14 residues. V lost 0 bases and J 0 bases, leaving 5 bases between the germline ends. Germline V gives CDR1 SGHRS, CDR2 YFSETQ. CDR3 region: CASSLESSTDTQYF. The DNA of the CDR3 is TGCGCCAGCAGCTTGGAGAGTAGCACAGATACGCAGTATTTT.

The CDR3 bases are TGTGCCAGCAGCCCCCCCCGTTCAGAGACCCAGTACTTC. It translates to CASSPPRSETQYF. V is TRBV7-8 and J is TRBJ2-5; no definite D call. The V end lost 5 bases, the J end lost 4 bases, and 11 bases lay between the germline ends. Germline CDR1 reads SGHVS; CDR2 reads FQNEAQ. The CDR3 covers 13 residues. The entire variable domain, with the rest obtained from reference TRBV7-8 and TRBJ2-5, is as follows: GAGVSQSPRYKVAKRGQDVALRCDPISGHVSLFWYQQALGQGPEFLTYFQNEAQLDKSGLPSDRFFAERPEGSVSTLKIQRTQQEDSAVYLCASSPPRSETQYFGPGTRLLVL.

The V gene is TRBV28, the J gene TRBJ2-7; a weak D match, TRBD1 (7 bases). The CDR3 length is 12 residues. The V end lost 5 bases, the J end lost 6 bases, and 11 bases lay between the germline ends. Looked up from germline, CDR1 is MDHEN and CDR2 is SYDVKM. The CDR3 loop reads CASSPRGVEQYF. Written as DNA, the CDR3 is TGTGCCAGCAGTCCCAGGGGGGTCGAGCAGTACTTC.

The chain recombines TRBV10-3 with TRBJ1-1; 7 nucleotides agree with TRBD1. The ends lost 6 bases at V and 0 bases at J; junction bases unmatched: 7. CDR1 ENHRY and CDR2 SYGVKD come from the germline V gene. The CDR3 extends over 15 amino acids. CDR3 in DNA: TGTGCCATCAGGTTCCAACAGGGGATGAACACTGAAGCTTTCTTT. Translation gives CAIRFQQGMNTEAFF.

This chain uses TRBV27 with TRBJ2-3, with no clear D. The CDR3 totals 13 residues. The germline gives CDR1 MNHEY, CDR2 SMNVEV (reference sequence). Trimming took off 3 bases at V and 4 bases at J, with 8 bases between the two ends. The CDR3 DNA follows: TGTGCCAGCAGTTTCCCCCCCTCAGATACGCAGTATTTT. Translating gives CASSFPPSDTQYF.

This clone was seen more than once but under ten times. The J gene is TRBJ1-5, the V gene TRBV11-3; 8 nucleotides match TRBD1. The CDR3 spans 16 residues. CDR1 is SGHNT, CDR2 YENEEA, per germline. V shed 4 bases, J shed 7 bases, and the junction held 12 bases outside the gene matches. The CDR3 loop reads CASSCLHGQGGQPQHF. Written as DNA, the CDR3 is TGTGCCAGCAGCTGCCTCCATGGACAGGGAGGACAGCCCCAGCATTTT.

The chain carries TRBV29-1 and TRBJ1-1; D is perhaps TRBD1 (5 bases). The CDR3 is 11 residues long. Trimming took off 7 bases at V and 4 bases at J, with 10 bases between the two ends. Germline V gene data show CDR1 as SQVTM and CDR2 as ANQGSEA. DNA for the CDR3: TGCAGCGGGACCCAGGGCACTGAAGCTTTCTTT. As protein: CSGTQGTEAFF. Combining the CDR3 with reference TRBV29-1 and TRBJ1-1 gives the whole variable domain SAVISQKPSRDICQRGTSLTIQCQVDSQVTMMFWYRQQPGQSLTLIATANQGSEATYESGFVIDKFPISRPNLTFSTLTVSNMSPEDSSIYLCSGTQGTEAFFGQGTRLTVV.

The rearrangement uses TRBV7-6 and TRBJ2-1, with 8 bases aligning to TRBD2. Germline loops: CDR1 SGHVS, CDR2 FNYEAQ. V dropped 6 bases and J dropped 3; count of bases not matched to a gene: 10. The CDR3 spans 16 residues. CDR3 region: CASSLTAGGFYNEQFF. CDR3 in DNA: TGTGCCAGCAGTCTTACCGCGGGGGGCTTCTACAATGAGCAGTTCTTC.

This sequence joins TRBV5-4 and TRBJ2-5, with 9 bases matching TRBD1. Germline V gene sequence: CDR1 SGHNT, CDR2 YYREEE (reference sequence). Germline trimming cut 4 bases from V and 5 bases from J; bases unmatched to any gene: 12. The CDR3 is made up of 16 amino acids. CDR3 bases: TGTGCCAGCAGCAAGGCCGGGACAGGGTCTGAGGAGACCCAGTACTTC. This sequence encodes CASSKAGTGSEETQYF.

The rearrangement joins TRBV4-3 to TRBJ2-1, with 7 bases that match TRBD2. The germline V gene has CDR1 LGHNA and CDR2 YSLEER. V was clipped by 0 bases and J by 4 bases; unmatched bases: 6. The CDR3 covers 16 residues. CDR3 coding DNA: TGCGCCAGCAGCCAAGAACCGGGAGGAAGGTACAATGAGCAGTTCTTC. This gives the protein CASSQEPGGRYNEQFF.

The chain is built from TRBV7-2 and TRBJ2-1; 10 positions agree with TRBD2. V lost 6 bases and J lost 5; bases outside the gene matches: 10. This CDR3 is built from 16 residues. Germline CDR1 is SGHTA and CDR2 is FQGNSA. The DNA for the CDR3 is TGTGCCAGCAGATCCCCGGGACTAGCGACGGACAATGAGCAGTTCTTC. Translation gives CASRSPGLATDNEQFF.

The chain employs TRBV2 and TRBJ2-3; TRBD2 agrees at 10 bases. This CDR3 is built from 15 residues. Looked up from germline, CDR1 is SNHLY and CDR2 is FYNNEI. Losses at the gene ends were 8 bases for V and 8 bases for J; bases not matched to a gene: 13. The DNA of the CDR3 is TGTGCCAGCCTACAACTAGCGGGAATGAGGGGTACGCAGTATTTT. It yields the protein CASLQLAGMRGTQYF.

This chain links TRBV6-6 with TRBJ2-1; 7 nucleotides agree with TRBD2. Germline assignment: CDR1 MNHNY and CDR2 SVGAGI (reference sequence). The length of the CDR3 is 14 residues. The CDR3 coding sequence is TGTGCAGAAAGTGCGGGAGATGAAACTTCTGAGCAGTTCTTC. This translates into CAESAGDETSEQFF.

The chain recombines TRBV4-2 with TRBJ1-2, with a tentative D call TRBD1 (6 bases). Germline-derived CDR1 and CDR2 are LGHNA and YNFKEQ. This CDR3 is built from 13 residues. V was trimmed by 1 base and J by 3 bases, leaving 6 bases between them. CDR3 nucleotides: TGTGCCAGCAGCCAAGCAGGGGACTATGGCTACACCTTC. It codes for CASSQAGDYGYTF.

In this sample, this clone turned up once. The chain recombines TRBV14 with TRBJ2-5; 8 bases match TRBD2. Germline assignment: CDR1 SGHDN and CDR2 FVKESK. After removal of 4 bases from V and 7 bases from J, the junction contained 5 bases not matched to a gene. CDR3 size: 13 residues. CDR3 residues: CASSLGGAGTQYF. The CDR3 nucleotides read TGTGCCAGCAGCCTCGGGGGGGCTGGGACCCAGTACTTC.

The J gene is TRBJ2-4, the V gene TRBV7-2; perhaps TRBD2 as D (6 bases). The CDR3 is 11 residues long. V lost 11 bases to trimming and J lost 9 bases, with 14 bases between them. Germline CDR1 reads SGHTA; CDR2 reads FQGNSA. CDR3 sequence (DNA): TGTGCCTCTTACGGAGGGCGCATTCAGTACTTC. Its protein is CASYGGRIQYF.

The J gene is TRBJ1-5, the V gene TRBV19; D is perhaps TRBD1 (6 bases). The CDR3 runs 17 residues. V was clipped by 3 bases and J by 0 bases, with 15 bases between them. In germline, CDR1 is LNHDA, CDR2 SQIVND (reference sequence). The CDR3 DNA reads as TGTGCCAGTAGTATTCCCGGGGGGCTATATAGCAATCAGCCCCAGCATTTT. It is translated as CASSIPGGLYSNQPQHF.

The V and J genes are TRBV7-2 and TRBJ2-3; TRBD2 agrees at 12 bases. Germline assignment: CDR1 SGHTA and CDR2 FQGNSA. The CDR3 covers 15 residues. J lost 4 bases, V lost 5 bases, and 4 bases had no gene match. CDR3 sequence (DNA): TGTGCCAGCAGCCCTAGCGGGAGGGCCCCAGATACGCAGTATTTT. This translates into CASSPSGRAPDTQYF. The whole variable domain, remainder taken from reference TRBV7-2 and TRBJ2-3, is GAGVSQSPSNKVTEKGKDVELRCDPISGHTALYWYRQSLGQGLEFLIYFQGNSAPDKSGLPSDRFSAERTGGSVSTLTIQRTQQEDSAVYLCASSPSGRAPDTQYFGPGTRLTVL.

The V gene is TRBV7-2, the J gene TRBJ2-1; 7 bases are shared with TRBD2. The CDR3 has 17 amino acids. The V gene end was trimmed by 0 bases and the J gene end by 9 bases; junction bases not matched to a gene: 14. Per the germline V gene, CDR1 is SGHTA and CDR2 is FQGNSA. The CDR3 is CASSLAVRERPTSEQFF. CDR3 coding DNA: TGTGCCAGCAGCTTAGCGGTGCGGGAGAGACCAACCAGTGAGCAGTTCTTC.